The rows below give T cell receptor beta chains drawn from one sample of a study of PD-1 blockade in classical Hodgkin lymphoma. Some clones are missing from TCRdb's copy, which holds only in-frame ones; the method was immunoSEQ multiplex PCR. The sample has 1,500 to 2,500 clones; 81% are singletons. Sequencing used peripheral blood mononuclear cells (PBMCs), obtained at baseline. Receptors originate from a human donor with classical Hodgkin lymphoma. Each CDR3 is given with its conserved first and last residue. The D gene is left open where the match is weak. Expanded clones get a size class; other rows say once, few or many, or leave the size out.

d_call j_call v_call clone_size cdr3_aa cdr3_nt
TRBD1 TRBJ1-2 TRBV19 - CASSMGDSLANYGYTF TGTGCCAGTAGTATGGGGGACAGCCTAGCTAACTATGGCTACACCTTC
TRBD2 TRBJ2-3 TRBV19 - CASSPASGDTDTQYF TGTGCCAGTAGTCCGGCTAGCGGGGATACAGATACGCAGTATTTT
TRBD2 TRBJ2-3 TRBV11-3 - CASGGGITDTQYF TGTGCCAGCGGCGGGGGGATCACAGATACGCAGTATTTT
TRBD1 TRBJ2-1 TRBV7-2 - CASSPRAGGNEQFF TGTGCCAGCAGCCCTAGGGCAGGGGGCAATGAGCAGTTCTTC
- TRBJ1-5 TRBV4-2 - CASSPLRNQPQHF TGTGCCAGCAGCCCACTCAGGAATCAGCCCCAGCATTTT
- TRBJ1-5 TRBV9 - CASSVKGRNSNQPQHF TGTGCCAGCAGCGTAAAGGGTCGGAATAGCAATCAGCCCCAGCATTTT
- TRBJ1-3 TRBV4-3 - CASSTAASSGNTIYF TGCGCCAGCAGCACGGCAGCCAGCTCTGGAAACACCATATATTTT
- TRBJ2-2 TRBV2 once CASSRKPNTGELFF TGTGCCAGCAGTCGAAAACCGAACACCGGGGAGCTGTTTTTT
TRBD1 TRBJ1-3 TRBV10-3 - CAITNTGGAGNTIYF TGTGCCATCACCAACACAGGGGGCGCCGGAAACACCATATATTTT
- TRBJ2-3 TRBV12-5 - CASGLVAWTYHTDTQYF TGTGCTAGTGGTTTGGTTGCGTGGACATATCACACAGATACGCAGTATTTT
- TRBJ2-7 TRBV11-3 - CASSLDYERGLYEQYF TGTGCCAGCAGCTTAGATTACGAAAGGGGCCTTTACGAGCAGTACTTC
- TRBJ1-1 TRBV6-1 - CASSARHTNTEAFF TGTGCCAGCAGTGCTCGACACACGAACACTGAAGCTTTCTTT
TRBD1 TRBJ1-1 TRBV4-3 - CASSEGQGNTEAFF TGCGCCAGCAGCGAAGGACAGGGAAACACTGAAGCTTTCTTT
TRBD1 TRBJ1-3 TRBV5-1 - CASRLTTGTGLSGNTIYF TGCGCCAGCAGGTTGACTACCGGGACAGGTTTATCTGGAAACACCATATATTTT
TRBD1 TRBJ2-5 TRBV6-5 - CASSYRTGAQETQYF TGTGCCAGCAGTTACCGGACAGGGGCTCAAGAGACCCAGTACTTC
TRBD2 TRBJ2-3 TRBV10-3 once CAISGTSGTDTQYF TGTGCCATCAGTGGGACTAGCGGCACAGATACGCAGTATTTT
- TRBJ1-1 TRBV4-1 - CASSQDRQYTEAFF TGCGCCAGCAGCCAAGATAGGCAGTACACTGAAGCTTTCTTT
TRBD2 TRBJ2-1 TRBV10-3 - CAISESRTSGVRNEQFF TGTGCCATCAGTGAGTCGCGGACTAGCGGGGTGAGGAATGAGCAGTTCTTC
- TRBJ2-1 TRBV21-1 - CARRGCGRNNEQFF TGTGCCAGAAGGGGGTGTGGCCGGAACAATGAGCAGTTCTTC
- TRBJ1-2 TRBV6-4 few CASRARKDQSKDGYTF TGTGCCAGCAGGGCACGAAAGGACCAGTCAAAGGATGGCTACACCTTC
- TRBJ2-3 TRBV28 few CASSGPADGGTDTQYF TGTGCCAGCAGTGGGCCCGCAGACGGAGGCACAGATACGCAGTATTTT
- TRBJ2-2 TRBV4-2 - CASSQGILNTGELFF TGTGCCAGCAGCCAAGGGATCTTAAACACCGGGGAGCTGTTTTTT
- TRBJ2-5 TRBV7-2 - CASSPDLGGGTQYF TGTGCCAGCAGCCCCGACCTGGGGGGAGGCACCCAGTACTTC
TRBD2 TRBJ2-7 TRBV7-6 - CASSLGGRGVGEQYF TGTGCCAGCAGCTTAGGTGGGCGGGGGGTCGGCGAGCAGTACTTC
- TRBJ1-1 TRBV7-8 - CASSLESNTEAFF TGTGCCAGCAGCTTAGAGTCGAACACTGAAGCTTTCTTT
- TRBJ1-1 TRBV18 once CASSVLDYDTEAFF TGTGCCAGCTCAGTATTAGACTATGACACTGAAGCTTTCTTT
TRBD1 TRBJ1-5 TRBV29-1 - CSATGQGGQPQHF TGCAGCGCCACGGGACAGGGCGGTCAGCCCCAGCATTTT
- TRBJ2-2 TRBV6-5 - CASSYSPGANTGELFF TGTGCCAGCAGTTACTCTCCAGGGGCGAACACCGGGGAGCTGTTTTTT
- TRBJ2-7 TRBV4-3 - CASSQDLLGTRESYEQYF TGCGCCAGCAGCCAAGATCTGCTGGGGACAAGGGAATCCTACGAGCAGTACTTC
TRBD1 TRBJ2-7 TRBV10-3 once CAISESRDRAYEQYF TGTGCCATCAGTGAGTCTCGGGACAGGGCCTACGAGCAGTACTTC
TRBD2 TRBJ2-5 TRBV30 - CAWSGRLAGLQETQYF TGTGCCTGGAGTGGGAGACTAGCGGGGCTACAAGAGACCCAGTACTTC
TRBD1 TRBJ1-2 TRBV19 - CASSGTGRLYGYTF TGTGCCAGTAGTGGGACAGGGCGCCTATATGGCTACACCTTC